The T cell receptor beta chain described here comes from a study of vaccination and CD4 T cells after COVID-19. On this clonotype itself: Antigen unknown.

The Oncomine TCR Beta short-read assay sequenced DNA from cultured CD4+ T cells. CD4+ T cells were cultured, and genomic DNA was extracted from them. TCRdb reprocessed the PCR reads via MiXCR and lists one record per CDR3 protein. Of more than 9,500 distinct CDR3 sequences detected, about 40% appear once; the ten largest clones hold about 17%. Treatment reported: roughly 10-day PBMC culture with coronavirus spike peptide pools or control peptides (ViraFEST assay). CD4+ T cells of the unexposed donor were collected before the COVID-19 pandemic (2011-2018). The CDR3 is 13 residues long. V gave up 5 bases and J gave up 6 bases, with 11 bases separating them. Looked up from germline, CDR1 is SGHDT and CDR2 is YYEEEE.

The receptor was isolated from a human donor in good health. J is TRBJ2-2 and V is TRBV5-6; possibly TRBD1 for D (6 bases). Sequencing was carried out using CD4+ T cells from blood, cultured in vitro. This chain's CDR3 is CASRPQGPGELFF. CDR3 coding DNA: TGTGCCAGCAGACCACAGGGTCCCGGGGAGCTGTTTTTT.